This T cell receptor (beta chain) was sequenced during a study of cytomegalovirus exposure and HLA in healthy donors. Whole-study results and caveats: After further analysis at a later stage, roughly 16,000 TCR beta sequences were associated with HLA alleles at 0.05 false discovery rate. Productive status was seen about 87% or about 30% of the time for most TCR beta V segments in an earlier analysis. By a later analysis, the bulk of CMV-associated TCR beta chains appeared HLA-restricted. Within the data, a cluster of highly shared sequence variants was likely a sequencing artifact.

Vbeta (60) and Jbeta (13) primers were used in the PCR. Repertoires were generated with immunoSEQ multiplex PCR, while TCRdb's copy carries only in-frame clones and drops some. There are about 120,000 clones in the sample; 81% occur only once, and 3% to 5% lies in the top ten. The CDR3 has 15 residues. Germline CDR1 and CDR2: SGHAT and FQNNGV. Trimming pared 5 bases from V and 3 bases from J, leaving 17 bases between. Points on this clone: Its antigen is undetermined.

The sequenced sample consisted of PBMCs. The chain joins TRBV11-2 to TRBJ2-7; a possible D gene is TRBD2 (7 bases). The clonotype comes from a woman aged 25 to 39 in good health and CMV-seronegative. The CDR3 DNA reads TGTGCCAGCAGCCTGAGCGGGACACGGTACTACGAGCAGTACTTC. Its translation: CASSLSGTRYYEQYF.